Here is one T cell receptor beta chain with its context. This sample is drawn from a study of PD-L1 blockade in urothelial cancer. Study details: Samples of blood were analyzed 3 weeks (second dose) and 6 weeks after treatment start.

Stated time point: peripheral blood 6 weeks after treatment start. V was clipped by 6 bases and J by 5 bases, with 22 bases between them. The CDR3 runs 16 residues. Germline-derived CDR1 and CDR2 are SGHTA and FQGTGA. Data came from immunoSEQ multiplex PCR; TCRdb stores just in-frame clones and leaves some out. The data hold about 46,000 clones, with roughly 84% observed a single time. This clonotype was sampled from a man over 45 with urothelial cancer. The specimen was PBMCs, collected around atezolizumab (anti-PD-L1) treatment. This chain joins TRBV7-3 and TRBJ1-1; D is perhaps TRBD1 (6 bases). The CDR3 here is CASSSPSGRGGTEAFF. DNA of the CDR3: TGTGCCAGCAGTTCCCCTAGCGGCAGGGGAGGTACTGAAGCTTTCTTT.